This passage covers 4 T cell receptor beta chains from one sample sequenced in a study of blood T cell repertoires in COVID-19. Clones were sequenced by immunoSEQ multiplex PCR, and TCRdb holds only the in-frame ones, with some missing. In the table there are 55,000 to 65,000 clones, roughly 85% of which are singletons. What was sequenced was peripheral blood. The receptors here all came from a man aged 60 to 69 with acute or convalescent COVID-19.

Sample share makes this clone medium-sized. The J gene is TRBJ1-2, the V gene TRBV27; TRBD1 matches at 8 bases. The CDR3 is 17 residues long. Germline trimming cut 0 bases from V and 4 bases from J; bases unmatched to any gene: 10. Germline CDR1 reads MNHEY; CDR2 reads SMNVEV (reference sequence). Written as DNA, the CDR3 is TGTGCCAGCAGTTTATCGACCGGGCAGGGGGCGTTCTATGGCTACACCTTC. Amino acid sequence: CASSLSTGQGAFYGYTF.

This chain joins TRBV28 and TRBJ1-1, with TRBD1 as a possible D gene (6 bases). V was trimmed by 7 bases and J by 3 bases, leaving 18 bases between them. The CDR3 is 15 residues long. Per germline, CDR1 MDHEN and CDR2 SYDVKM. This CDR3 is CASTVTGYFDTEAFF. CDR3 nucleotides: TGTGCCAGCACCGTCACAGGGTACTTTGACACTGAAGCTTTCTTT.

The J gene is TRBJ2-1, the V gene TRBV7-9; 7 nucleotides align to TRBD2. Germline loops: CDR1 SEHNR, CDR2 FQNEAQ (reference sequence). CDR3 size: 13 residues. After removal of 11 bases from V and 2 bases from J, the junction contained 6 bases not matched to a gene. In nucleotides, the CDR3 is TGTGCCGGAGGACTAGGACCCTACAATGAGCAGTTCTTC. Amino acid sequence: CAGGLGPYNEQFF.

This clone was counted only a few times. This chain connects TRBV27 to TRBJ2-1; D not certain. The germline V gene has CDR1 MNHEY and CDR2 SMNVEV (reference sequence). This CDR3 is 11 amino acids long. V was pared by 8 bases and J by 7 bases, with 9 bases between. CDR3 sequence reads: CASRIRNEQFF. The CDR3, as DNA: TGTGCCAGCCGCATTCGGAATGAGCAGTTCTTC.